This T cell receptor (beta chain) is from a study of cytomegalovirus exposure and HLA in healthy donors. Unmatched junction bases numbered 4, after V lost 3 bases and J lost 4 bases. Per germline, CDR1 SGDLS and CDR2 YYNGEE. CDR3 length equals 14 residues. 60 Vbeta and 13 Jbeta primers were used in PCR. Methods used by the authors: It was a later analysis that counted 83 million or so unique TCR beta chains, of which some 12 million were shared. Produced via immunoSEQ multiplex PCR; TCRdb's table is partial and in-frame only. V, J and clone size were drawn from that table, and D and trimming were deduced from the DNA. Of about 190,000 clones listed, more than 70% are singletons. A note on this clone: What it binds is not known.

Study-level results: It has been reported that TCR beta sequences accurately predicted the HLA-A and HLA-B alleles of most subjects.

This receptor was identified in a woman aged 40 to 50 in good health and CMV-seronegative. Sequencing used PBMCs. J is TRBJ1-2 and V is TRBV9; TRBD1 matches 9 bases. The CDR3 is CASSGTGGAYGYTF. The CDR3 DNA reads TGTGCCAGCAGCGGAACAGGGGGCGCCTATGGCTACACCTTC.